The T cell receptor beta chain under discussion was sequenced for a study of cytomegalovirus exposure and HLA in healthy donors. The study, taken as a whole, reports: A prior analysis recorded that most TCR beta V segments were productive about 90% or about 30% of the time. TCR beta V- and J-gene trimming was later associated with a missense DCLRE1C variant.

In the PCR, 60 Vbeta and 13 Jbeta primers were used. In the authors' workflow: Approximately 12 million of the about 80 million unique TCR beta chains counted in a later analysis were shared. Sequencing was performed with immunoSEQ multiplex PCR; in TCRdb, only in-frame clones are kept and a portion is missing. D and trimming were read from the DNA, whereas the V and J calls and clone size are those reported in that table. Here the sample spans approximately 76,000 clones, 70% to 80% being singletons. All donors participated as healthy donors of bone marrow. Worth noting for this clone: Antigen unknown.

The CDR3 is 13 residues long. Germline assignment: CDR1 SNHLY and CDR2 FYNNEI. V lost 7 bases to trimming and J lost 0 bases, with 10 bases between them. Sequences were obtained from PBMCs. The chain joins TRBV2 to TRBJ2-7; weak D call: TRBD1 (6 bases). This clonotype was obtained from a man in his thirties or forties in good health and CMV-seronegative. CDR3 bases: TGTGCCAGCACCCCGGACAGCTCCTACGAGCAGTACTTC. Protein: CASTPDSSYEQYF.